This T cell receptor (beta chain) was obtained from a study of cytotoxic CD8 clonotypes in ibrutinib-treated CLL. Study background: Response samples followed a median around 12 months of treatment, range 6 to 36.

Study observations and caveats: Whereas clonality rose at ibrutinib response, it declined toward baseline at progression. Public clonotypes were uncommon and contracted or stayed stable on treatment. Clonality correlated strongly with circulating CD8+ T cells and exceeded age-matched healthy donors at baseline.

Only a few counts were recorded for this clone. The target antigen is unknown. Profiled with immunoSEQ multiplex PCR; TCRdb holds only in-frame clones, not every one. This table holds about 140,000 clones, around 77% found once. Germline values: CDR1 MNHEY, CDR2 SVGAGI. With 6 bases removed from V and 2 bases from J, the gap between germline ends came to 13 bases. The CDR3 covers 15 residues. Sequencing was performed on PBMCs, taken after 12 months of ibrutinib treatment. The genes are TRBV6-5 and TRBJ1-4; D ambiguous. The clonotype originates from a human donor with chronic lymphocytic leukemia. DNA of the CDR3: TGTGCCAGCAGGCCGGAGGGCCCCACTAATGAAAAACTGTTTTTT. This codes for CASRPEGPTNEKLFF.